This T cell receptor beta chain was recorded in a study of T cell responses to AZD1222 COVID-19 vaccine. Sequenced by immunoSEQ multiplex PCR; TCRdb stores in-frame clones only, minus some. This repertoire shows some 120,000 clones, just over 85% found once; its top ten account for around 7.7%. Study results and limitations: Rises in breadth and depth of Spike-specific TCRs came after two AZD1222 doses. The study found vaccine-associated CD4 TCRs spanning spike, dominant at 160-218 and 743-854.

Worth noting for this clone: Its antigen is currently unknown.

Sequences were derived from peripheral blood, sampled on day 0 of AZD1222 vaccination. The clonotype originates from an adult in good health.

The CDR3 DNA reads as TGTGCCAGTAGCGAGACAGGGGGCGTCACTGAAGCTTTCTTT. Its protein is CASSETGGVTEAFF. J is TRBJ1-1 and V is TRBV19; 10 nucleotides align to TRBD1. The CDR3 runs 14 residues. Germline CDR1 is LNHDA and CDR2 is SQIVND (reference sequence). V gave up 6 bases and J gave up 4 bases; unmatched junction bases: 5.